This T cell receptor beta chain was sequenced in a study of graft-versus-host responses after intestinal transplantation (dated by TCRdb to the early 2020s). Turning to the overall study: Multivisceral, liver-intestinal, or isolated intestinal transplants were received by the recipients. Every recipient was given anti-thymocyte globulin induction, then maintenance tacrolimus and steroids for two to three years. After intestinal transplantation, graft-versus-host and host-versus-graft alloreactive T cell clones were followed in the graft, circulation and bone marrow using bulk TCR-beta CDR3 sequencing. Alloreactive clones were identified by sequencing pre-transplant mixed lymphocyte reaction products and comparing them with unstimulated pre-transplant donor and recipient T cells. The cohort enrolled about two dozen intestinal transplant recipients including one retransplant, and a few patients lacking pretransplant specimens were excluded. A peak of at least 4% donor T cells among recipient peripheral blood mononuclear cells was the definition used for donor T cell macrochimerism. Rather than going through the commercial service, samples from three later patients were sequenced in-house on an Illumina MiSeq and processed with MiXCR. What the authors observed across the whole study: Patients with donor T cell macrochimerism had high GvH to HvG T cell clonal ratios in their allografts. Conclusions were limited by the relatively low number and heterogeneity of intestinal transplant patients. Early after transplant, declines in HvG clones were associated with peak levels of circulating GvH clones. GvH clones were detected in recipient bone marrow, and some of these GvH clones were observed earlier in ileal mucosa or blood, consistent with an intestinal mucosal origin.

Libraries were made using the immunoSEQ multiplex PCR assay. High-throughput TCR-beta CDR3 sequencing of genomic DNA from most patients was performed by Adaptive Biotechnologies. The original pipeline was this. Adaptive's ImmunoSEQ software was the source of the TCR sequencing data for fewer than 20 patients, while three other patients were processed with MiXCR and VDJtools. CDR3 nucleotide sequences shared between donor and recipient were removed because their origin could not be assigned. To count as alloreactive, a clone needed at least 2-fold expansion over unstimulated cells and a minimum CFSE-low frequency of 0.002% (template counts) or 0.001% (read counts). Clones were considered mappable if detected in sequenced pre-transplant spleen, lymph node, or MLR CFSE-low populations of the donor or recipient. Cumulative frequency of alloreactive clones was calculated as a percentage of all sequences weighted by copy number. As stored in TCRdb, this immuneACCESS dataset retains in-frame rearrangements with V and J assigned. A fraction of the clones does not appear; measured against another copy, unresolved V genes explain less than half of the discrepancy, and the remainder lacks a known reason. V and J calls and clone size follow that table, whereas D and trimming were derived from the DNA. The sample profile shows 77,000 or so clones; about 92% of them were found once. The ten top clones hold about 0.67% of the sample.

This clone appeared once. No cognate antigen has been identified for it. One base away there is no much larger clone; base qualities are not given. In the first month after transplant, blood samples were collected up to 4 times, and after that at least monthly when available. Source: PBMCs, taken 98 days after intestinal transplantation. The TCR originated in a human patient who received an intestinal transplant, so some T cells may come from the graft donor.

CDR3 region: CATSPGQGWAEAFF. Here is the DNA: TGTGCCACCAGCCCCGGACAGGGGTGGGCTGAAGCTTTCTTT. The V gene is TRBV15 and the J gene is TRBJ1-1; the junction holds 9 bases that match TRBD1. Trimming takes 5 bases off V and 6 bases off J; junction bases not matched to a gene: 7. The CDR3 covers 14 residues, taking in both the cysteine and the phenylalanine. The kept DNA is CDR3 alone, 42 bases in frame from the first base. The germline V gene (reference sequence) supplies CDR1 LNHNV and CDR2 YYDKDF.